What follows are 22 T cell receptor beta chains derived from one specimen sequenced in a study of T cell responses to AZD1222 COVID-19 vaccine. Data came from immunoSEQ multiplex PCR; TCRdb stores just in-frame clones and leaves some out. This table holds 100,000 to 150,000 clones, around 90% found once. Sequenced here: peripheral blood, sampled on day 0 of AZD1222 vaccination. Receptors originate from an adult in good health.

The CDR3 coding sequence is TGTGCCAGCAGCGCCACCGGGCTTAACTATGGCTACACCTTC. It is translated as CASSATGLNYGYTF. V usage is TRBV9 and J usage is TRBJ1-2; no clear D. CDR1 is SGDLS, CDR2 YYNGEE, per germline. Trimming pared 3 bases from V and 1 base from J, leaving 10 bases between. The CDR3 runs to 14 residues.

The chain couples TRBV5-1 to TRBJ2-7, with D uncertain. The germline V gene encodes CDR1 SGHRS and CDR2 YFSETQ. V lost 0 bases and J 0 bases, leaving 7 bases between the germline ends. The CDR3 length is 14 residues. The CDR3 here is CASSLEAVSYEQYF. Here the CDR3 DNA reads TGCGCCAGCAGCTTGGAGGCGGTCTCCTACGAGCAGTACTTC.

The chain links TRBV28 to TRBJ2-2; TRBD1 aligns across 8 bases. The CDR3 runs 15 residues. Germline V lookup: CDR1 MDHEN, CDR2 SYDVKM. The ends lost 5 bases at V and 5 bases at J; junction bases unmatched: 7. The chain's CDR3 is CASSRTGLDTGELFF. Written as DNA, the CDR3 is TGTGCCAGCAGTCGGACAGGGTTAGATACCGGGGAGCTGTTTTTT.

CDR3 DNA sequence: TGTGCCAGCAGCTTACCTCGGCGGTACTCTGGGGCCAACGTCCTGACTTTC. Protein product: CASSLPRRYSGANVLTF. The chain combines TRBV7-8 with TRBJ2-6; D is uncertain. Germline lookup yields CDR1 SGHVS and CDR2 FQNEAQ. The CDR3 length is 17 residues. Trimming removed 2 bases from V and 0 bases from J, with 11 bases in between.

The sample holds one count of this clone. CDR3 coding DNA: TGTGCCACCAGTGACGAGGGTAGCGGGGGGCCCTACAATGAGCAGTTCTTC. Protein product: CATSDEGSGGPYNEQFF. The V call is TRBV24-1, the J call TRBJ2-1; 10 bases align to TRBD2. The CDR3 sequence is 17 residues long. Germline V gene lookup returns CDR1 KGHDR and CDR2 SFDVKD. V trimming: 4 bases; J trimming: 2 bases; junction bases outside the gene matches: 7.

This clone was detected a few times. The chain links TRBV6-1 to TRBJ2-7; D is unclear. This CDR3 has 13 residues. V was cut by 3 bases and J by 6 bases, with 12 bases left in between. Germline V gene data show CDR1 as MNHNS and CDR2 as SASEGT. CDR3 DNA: TGTGCCAGCAGTGAGGGCCCAAGTCCCGAGCAGTACTTC. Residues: CASSEGPSPEQYF.

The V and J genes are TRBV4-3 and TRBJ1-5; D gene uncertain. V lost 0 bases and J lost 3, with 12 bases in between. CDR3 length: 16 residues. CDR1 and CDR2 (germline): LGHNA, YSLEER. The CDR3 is CASSQELSRHNQPQHF. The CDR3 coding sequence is TGCGCCAGCAGCCAAGAGCTCAGTAGGCACAATCAGCCCCAGCATTTT.

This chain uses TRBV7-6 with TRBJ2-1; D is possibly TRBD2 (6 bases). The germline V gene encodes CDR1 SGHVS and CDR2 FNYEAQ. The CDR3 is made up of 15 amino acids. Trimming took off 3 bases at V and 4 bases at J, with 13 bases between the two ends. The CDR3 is CASSFMGGPYNEQFF. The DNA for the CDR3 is TGTGCCAGCAGCTTCATGGGGGGACCATACAATGAGCAGTTCTTC. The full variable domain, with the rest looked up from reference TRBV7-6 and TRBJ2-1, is GAGVSQSPRYKVTKRGQDVALRCDPISGHVSLYWYRQALGQGPEFLTYFNYEAQQDKSGLPNDRFSAERPEGSISTLTIQRTEQRDSAMYRCASSFMGGPYNEQFFGPGTRLTVL.

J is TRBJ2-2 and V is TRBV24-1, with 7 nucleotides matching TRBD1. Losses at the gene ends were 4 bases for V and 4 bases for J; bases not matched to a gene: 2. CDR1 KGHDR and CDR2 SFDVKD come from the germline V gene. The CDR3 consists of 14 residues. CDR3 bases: TGTGCCACCAGTGAAGCAGGGGGCACCGGGGAGCTGTTTTTT. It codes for CATSEAGGTGELFF.

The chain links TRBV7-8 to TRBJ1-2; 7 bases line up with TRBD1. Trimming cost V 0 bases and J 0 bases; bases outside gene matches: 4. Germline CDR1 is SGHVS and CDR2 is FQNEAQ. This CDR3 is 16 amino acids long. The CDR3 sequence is CASSLAGTAPNYGYTF. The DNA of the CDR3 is TGTGCCAGCAGCTTAGCAGGGACAGCTCCTAACTATGGCTACACCTTC.

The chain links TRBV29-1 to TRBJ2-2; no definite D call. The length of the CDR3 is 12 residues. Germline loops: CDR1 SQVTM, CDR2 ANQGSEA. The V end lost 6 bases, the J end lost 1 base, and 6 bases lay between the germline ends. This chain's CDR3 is CSVSQNTGELFF. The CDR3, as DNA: TGCAGCGTCTCGCAGAACACCGGGGAGCTGTTTTTT.

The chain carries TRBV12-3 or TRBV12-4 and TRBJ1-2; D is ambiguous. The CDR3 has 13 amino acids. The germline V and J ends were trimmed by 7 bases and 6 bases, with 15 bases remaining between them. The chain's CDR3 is CASTGRFGDGYTF. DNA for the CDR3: TGTGCCAGCACCGGACGGTTCGGGGATGGCTACACCTTC.

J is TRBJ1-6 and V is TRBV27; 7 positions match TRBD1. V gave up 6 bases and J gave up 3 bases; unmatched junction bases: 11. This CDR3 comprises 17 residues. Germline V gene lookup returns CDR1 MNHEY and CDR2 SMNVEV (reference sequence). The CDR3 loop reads CASRGLEGAYYNSPLHF. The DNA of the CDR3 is TGTGCCAGCAGGGGGCTCGAGGGGGCTTACTATAATTCACCCCTCCACTTT.

This CDR3 is CASFSPWGENQPQHF. The CDR3, as DNA: TGTGCCAGCTTTAGCCCTTGGGGGGAAAATCAGCCCCAGCATTTT. The chain couples TRBV28 to TRBJ1-5, with D possibly matching TRBD1 (5 bases). This CDR3 has 15 residues. Trimming removed 8 bases from V and 4 bases from J, with 18 bases in between. CDR1 and CDR2 (germline): MDHEN, SYDVKM. Based on the CDR3 plus reference TRBV28 and TRBJ1-5, the full variable domain is DVKVTQSSRYLVKRTGEKVFLECVQDMDHENMFWYRQDPGLGLRLIYFSYDVKMKEKGDIPEGYSVSREKKERFSLILESASTNQTSMYLCASFSPWGENQPQHFGDGTRLSIL.

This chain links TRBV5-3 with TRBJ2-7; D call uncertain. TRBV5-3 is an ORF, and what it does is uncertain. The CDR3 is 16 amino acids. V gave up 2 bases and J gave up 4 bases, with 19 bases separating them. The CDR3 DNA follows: TGTGCCAGAAGCTTTTTGTGCCTGGTCTATTCGTACGAGCAGTACTTC. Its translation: CARSFLCLVYSYEQYF.

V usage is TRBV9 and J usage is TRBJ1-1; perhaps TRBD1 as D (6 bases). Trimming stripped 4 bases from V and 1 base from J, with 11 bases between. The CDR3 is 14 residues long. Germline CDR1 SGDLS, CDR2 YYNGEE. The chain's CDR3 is CASSPWTENTEAFF. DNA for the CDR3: TGTGCCAGCAGCCCCTGGACAGAGAACACTGAAGCTTTCTTT.

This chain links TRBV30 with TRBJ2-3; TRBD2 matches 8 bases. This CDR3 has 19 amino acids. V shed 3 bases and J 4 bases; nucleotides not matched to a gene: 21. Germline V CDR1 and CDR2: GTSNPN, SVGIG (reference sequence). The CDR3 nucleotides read TGTGCCTGGAGGCCCACGGCCCAGCGGGGGCAATCTGTCTCAGATACGCAGTATTTT. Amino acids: CAWRPTAQRGQSVSDTQYF.

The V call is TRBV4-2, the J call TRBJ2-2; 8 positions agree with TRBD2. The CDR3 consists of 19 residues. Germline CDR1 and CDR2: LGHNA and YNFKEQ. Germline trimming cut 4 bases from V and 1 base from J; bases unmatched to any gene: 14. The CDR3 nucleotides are TGTGCCAGCAGCCTCTCAGGTCAGGGGCTAGCGGGGAACACCGGGGAGCTGTTTTTT. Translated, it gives CASSLSGQGLAGNTGELFF.

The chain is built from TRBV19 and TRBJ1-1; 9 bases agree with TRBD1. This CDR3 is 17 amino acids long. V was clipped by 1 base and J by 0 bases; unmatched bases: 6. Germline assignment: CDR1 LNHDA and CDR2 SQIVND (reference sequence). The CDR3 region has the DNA TGTGCCAGTAGTATAGTTATTACAGGGGGCATGAACACTGAAGCTTTCTTT. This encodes CASSIVITGGMNTEAFF.

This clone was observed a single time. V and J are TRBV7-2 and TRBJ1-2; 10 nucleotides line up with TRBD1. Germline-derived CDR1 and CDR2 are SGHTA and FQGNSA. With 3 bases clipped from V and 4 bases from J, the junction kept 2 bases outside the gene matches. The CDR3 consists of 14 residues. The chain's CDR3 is CASSFDRGPYGYTF. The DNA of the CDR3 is TGTGCCAGCAGCTTCGACAGGGGGCCCTATGGCTACACCTTC. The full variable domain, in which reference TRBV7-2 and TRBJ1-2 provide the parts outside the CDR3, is GAGVSQSPSNKVTEKGKDVELRCDPISGHTALYWYRQSLGQGLEFLIYFQGNSAPDKSGLPSDRFSAERTGGSVSTLTIQRTQQEDSAVYLCASSFDRGPYGYTFGSGTRLTVV.

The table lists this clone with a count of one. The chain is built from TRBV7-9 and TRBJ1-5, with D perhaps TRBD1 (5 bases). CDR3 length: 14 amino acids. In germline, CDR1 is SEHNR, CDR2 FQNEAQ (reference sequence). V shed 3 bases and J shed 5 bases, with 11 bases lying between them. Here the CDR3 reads CASSFGTPHQPQHF. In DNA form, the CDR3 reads TGTGCCAGCAGCTTTGGGACCCCACATCAGCCCCAGCATTTT.

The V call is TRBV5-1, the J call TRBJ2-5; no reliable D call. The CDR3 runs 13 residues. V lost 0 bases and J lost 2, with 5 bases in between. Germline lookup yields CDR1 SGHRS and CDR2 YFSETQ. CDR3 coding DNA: TGCGCCAGCAGCTTGGGGAATCAAGAGACCCAGTACTTC. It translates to CASSLGNQETQYF.